Sequencing of this T cell receptor beta chain was carried out in a study of blood T cell repertoires in COVID-19. At the level of the study: The samples span acute and convalescent COVID-19 from the United States, Italy and Spain. The cDNA or gDNA used as material had been derived from T cells, B-cell-depleted T cells, or PBMCs.

The ends were cut back, 4 bases at V and 2 bases at J, with 15 bases in the middle. The CDR3 length is 16 residues. CDR1 is MGHRA, CDR2 YSYEKL, per germline. The protocol was immunoSEQ multiplex PCR, while the TCRdb copy is restricted to in-frame clones and leaves out a portion. The sample yields 90,000 to 100,000 clones, around 80% seen once. V is TRBV4-1 and J is TRBJ1-5; maybe TRBD1 (5 bases). The TCR was taken from an older man with acute or convalescent COVID-19. The sequencing sample was made of peripheral blood. The CDR3, as DNA: TGCGCCAGCAGCCGAGATTGGAGGGGCGGCAATCAGCCCCAGCATTTT. Translation gives CASSRDWRGGNQPQHF.